This entry concerns a single TCR beta chain. This record belongs to a study of identical twins. The CDR3 consists of 16 residues. V trimming: 1 base; J trimming: 8 bases; junction bases outside the gene matches: 8. Germline loops: CDR1 SGHAT, CDR2 FQNNGV. A universal primer site arose from template switching, and cDNA bore unique molecular identifiers. Via MiXCR, TCRdb re-called the 5' RACE reads, giving one row per CDR3 protein. The table lists 540,000 or so distinct CDR3 sequences, about a fifth of them singletons. The data also belong to a second study, concerning yellow fever vaccine responses in identical twins.

The receptor comes from a woman in her late teens or twenties in good health. The sample taken for sequencing was CD4+ T cells sorted from blood. The V and J genes are TRBV11-2 and TRBJ2-1; 10 nucleotides line up with TRBD2. The CDR3 loop is CASSLGPSGGIYEQFF. CDR3 nucleotide sequence: TGTGCCAGCAGCTTAGGTCCTAGCGGGGGTATCTATGAGCAGTTCTTC.